The 10 T cell receptor beta chains listed next were all sequenced from one sample in a study of blood T cells in healthy people across ages (dated by TCRdb to about 2015). Library creation used 5' RACE. Sequencing instrument: Illumina HiSeq 2500. The second PCR ran for about 6 to 12 cycles and used a J-beta primer mix along with a sample-barcoded 5' primer. Clones were called with MiXCR by TCRdb after fastp trimmed the public reads at Q25, and only in-frame beta chains were retained. A single entry per CDR3 protein holds the most common genes and DNA from its merged rows. This sample has some 760,000 distinct CDR3 sequences in its table, and around 25% of those were observed once. Together, the top ten hold more than 7.5% of the sample. The same specimen was also included in a second study, on T cells of mothers and their children.

Material for sequencing was blood. These receptors all stem from a boy between 5 and 17 years old in good health.

The rearrangement links TRBV20-1 to TRBJ2-2; the match to TRBD2 covers 9 bases. Germline V gene data show CDR1 as DFQATT and CDR2 as SNEGSKA (reference sequence). The length of the CDR3 is 16 residues. With 3 bases clipped from V and 1 base from J, the junction kept 6 bases outside the gene matches. CDR3 DNA: TGCAGTGCTAGGGACATGCGGGAGGGGAACACCGGGGAGCTGTTTTTT. Its translation: CSARDMREGNTGELFF.

This clonotype was observed many times. The chain recombines TRBV28 with TRBJ2-1; 14 bases are a match to TRBD2. The germline V gene encodes CDR1 MDHEN and CDR2 SYDVKM. V lost 4 bases, J lost 1 base, and 3 bases stayed unmatched. The CDR3 runs to 17 residues. The DNA for the CDR3 is TGTGCCAGCAGTTCCGGGACTAGCGGGAGATCCTACAATGAGCAGTTCTTC. Translation: CASSSGTSGRSYNEQFF.

This clonotype was observed a handful of times. V and J are TRBV9 and TRBJ2-5, with 10 bases identical to TRBD2. Losses at the gene ends were 4 bases for V and 9 bases for J; bases not matched to a gene: 12. Germline CDR1 and CDR2: SGDLS and YYNGEE. There are 15 residues in the CDR3. The DNA of the CDR3 is TGTGCCAGCAGCCCGACAAGACTAGCGGGTGGGGCCCAGTACTTC. It yields the protein CASSPTRLAGGAQYF.

There are a few counts of this clonotype. The rearrangement links TRBV6-5 to TRBJ2-7, with TRBD2 matching 9 bases. The junction had 4 bases not matched to a gene; V was cut back by 5 bases and J by 2 bases. Germline lookup yields CDR1 MNHEY and CDR2 SVGAGI. CDR3 length equals 14 residues. For the CDR3, the DNA is TGTGCCAGCAGTGTAGCGGGAGTGACCTACGAGCAGTACTTC. Amino acid sequence: CASSVAGVTYEQYF.

There are many counts of this clonotype. The CDR3 region is CASSEGLTVPQPQHF. In nucleotides, the CDR3 is TGTGCCAGCAGTGAAGGGTTGACAGTCCCTCAGCCCCAGCATTTT. V gene TRBV6-1 combines with J gene TRBJ1-5; a possible D gene is TRBD1 (5 bases). The germline V and J ends were trimmed by 1 base and 6 bases, with 13 bases remaining between them. Germline CDR1 MNHNS, CDR2 SASEGT. This CDR3 spans 15 amino acids.

The chain employs TRBV7-8 and TRBJ2-3; weak D call: TRBD2 (5 bases). This CDR3 comprises 13 residues. Germline V gene lookup returns CDR1 SGHVS and CDR2 FQNEAQ. V was shortened by 2 bases and J by 4 bases, with 7 bases between the two germline ends. CDR3 sequence: CASSLPGSDTQYF. The DNA for the CDR3 is TGTGCCAGCAGCTTACCGGGATCAGATACGCAGTATTTT.

The CDR3 is CASSLSRQADEQFF. For the CDR3, the DNA is TGCGCCAGCAGCTTAAGTCGGCAGGCCGATGAGCAGTTCTTC. The J gene is TRBJ2-1, the V gene TRBV5-1, with D unresolved. CDR1 is SGHRS, CDR2 YFSETQ, per germline. The CDR3 runs to 14 residues. V shed 2 bases and J shed 8 bases, with 14 bases lying between them.

There are many counts of this clonotype. V is TRBV4-3 and J is TRBJ2-5; TRBD1 agrees at 7 bases. The CDR3 spans 14 residues. Trimming removed 3 bases from V and 5 bases from J; junction bases left unmatched: 6. Germline-derived CDR1 and CDR2 are LGHNA and YSLEER. CDR3 region: CASSQETGWETQYF. The CDR3 DNA is TGCGCCAGCAGCCAGGAGACAGGGTGGGAGACCCAGTACTTC.

V is TRBV28 and J is TRBJ2-7; D call uncertain. The CDR3 spans 16 residues. Germline V gives CDR1 MDHEN, CDR2 SYDVKM. V was cut by 4 bases and J by 5 bases, with 21 bases left in between. The CDR3 here is CASSSLKASPQNEQYF. DNA of the CDR3: TGTGCCAGCAGTTCCTTGAAGGCTAGTCCCCAGAACGAGCAGTACTTC.

This clonotype was counted a few times. CDR3: CSVEGRVNTEAFF. As DNA, the CDR3 is TGCAGCGTTGAAGGCAGGGTGAACACTGAAGCTTTCTTT. The chain joins TRBV29-1 to TRBJ1-1; maybe TRBD1 (5 bases). The CDR3 has 13 amino acids. V was shortened by 1 base and J by 0 bases, with 6 bases between the two germline ends. CDR1 and CDR2 from the germline V gene are SQVTM and ANQGSEA.